This TCR beta chain derives from a study of T cell clones after liver transplantation. Background on the study: Third-party-reactive TCRbeta sequences from pre-transplant mixed lymphocyte reactions served as antigen-independent comparators.

With regard to this clone: Its antigen is currently unknown.

The CDR3 spans 16 residues. With 4 bases removed from V and 0 bases from J, the gap between germline ends came to 14 bases. Germline V gene sequence: CDR1 SGHDT, CDR2 YYEEEE. The protocol was immunoSEQ multiplex PCR, while the TCRdb copy is restricted to in-frame clones and leaves out a portion. The table has under 150,000 clones, less than 95% seen once. Overall study results and limits: Donor-reactive sequences fell more than third party-reactive ones, suggesting partial deletion.

This clonotype originated in a human patient who received a liver transplant. Some T cells may be the graft donor's. Sample: CD4+ T cells from blood, taken 12 months after liver transplant. The chain links TRBV5-6 to TRBJ1-3, with D perhaps matching TRBD1 (5 bases). In nucleotides, the CDR3 is TGTGCCAGCAGCCCATTTCAGGGAGACTCTGGAAACACCATATATTTT. Translating gives CASSPFQGDSGNTIYF.